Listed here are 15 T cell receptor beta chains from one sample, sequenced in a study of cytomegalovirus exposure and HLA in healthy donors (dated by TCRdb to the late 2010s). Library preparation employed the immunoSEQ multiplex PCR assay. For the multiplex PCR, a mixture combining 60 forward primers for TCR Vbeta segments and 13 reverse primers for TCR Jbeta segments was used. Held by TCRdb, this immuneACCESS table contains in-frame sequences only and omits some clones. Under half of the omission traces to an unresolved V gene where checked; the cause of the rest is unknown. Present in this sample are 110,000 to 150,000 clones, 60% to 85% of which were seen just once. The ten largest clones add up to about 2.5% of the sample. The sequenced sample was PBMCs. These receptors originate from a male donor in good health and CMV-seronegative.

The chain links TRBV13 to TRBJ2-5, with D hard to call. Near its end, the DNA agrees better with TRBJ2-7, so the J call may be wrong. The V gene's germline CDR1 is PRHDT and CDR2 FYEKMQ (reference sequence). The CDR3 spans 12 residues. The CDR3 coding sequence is TGTGCCAGCAGCTTGAGGAGCTACGAGCAGTACTTC. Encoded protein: CASSLRSYEQYF.

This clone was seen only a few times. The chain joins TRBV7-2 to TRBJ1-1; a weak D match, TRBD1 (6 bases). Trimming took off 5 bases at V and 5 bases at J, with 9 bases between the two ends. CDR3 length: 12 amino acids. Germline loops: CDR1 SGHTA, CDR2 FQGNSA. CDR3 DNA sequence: TGTGCCAGCAGCCCGGGGACAACTGAAGCTTTCTTT. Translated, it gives CASSPGTTEAFF.

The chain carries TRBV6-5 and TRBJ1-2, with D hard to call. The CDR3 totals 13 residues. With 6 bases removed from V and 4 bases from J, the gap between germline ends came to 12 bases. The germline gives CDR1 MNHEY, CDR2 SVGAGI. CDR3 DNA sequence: TGTGCCAGCAGCCCAGACGGGATCTATGGCTACACCTTC. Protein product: CASSPDGIYGYTF.

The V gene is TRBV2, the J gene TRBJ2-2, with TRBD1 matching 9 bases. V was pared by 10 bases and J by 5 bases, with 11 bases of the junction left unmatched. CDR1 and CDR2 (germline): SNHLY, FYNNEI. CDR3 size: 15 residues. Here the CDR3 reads CATPRDREKTGELFF. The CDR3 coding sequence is TGTGCCACTCCCCGGGACAGGGAGAAGACCGGGGAGCTGTTTTTT.

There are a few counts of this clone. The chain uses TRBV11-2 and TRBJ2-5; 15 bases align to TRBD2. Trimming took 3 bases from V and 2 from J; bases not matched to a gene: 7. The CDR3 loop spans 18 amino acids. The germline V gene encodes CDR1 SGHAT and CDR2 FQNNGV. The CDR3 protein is CASSFRTSGRVGQETQYF. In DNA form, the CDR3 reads TGTGCCAGCAGCTTCCGGACTAGCGGGAGGGTTGGGCAAGAGACCCAGTACTTC.

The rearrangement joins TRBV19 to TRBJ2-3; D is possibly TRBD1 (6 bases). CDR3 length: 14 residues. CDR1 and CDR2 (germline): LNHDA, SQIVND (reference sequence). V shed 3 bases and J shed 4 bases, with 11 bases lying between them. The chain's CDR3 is CASSILQGPDTQYF. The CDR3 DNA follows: TGTGCCAGTAGTATCCTACAGGGTCCAGATACGCAGTATTTT.

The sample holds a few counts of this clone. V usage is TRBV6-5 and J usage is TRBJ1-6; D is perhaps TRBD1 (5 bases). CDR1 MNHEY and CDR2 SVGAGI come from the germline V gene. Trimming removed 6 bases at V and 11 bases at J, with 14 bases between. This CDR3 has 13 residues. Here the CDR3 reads CASRKNLQAPLHF. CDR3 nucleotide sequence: TGTGCCAGCAGAAAAAACTTACAGGCACCCCTCCACTTT.

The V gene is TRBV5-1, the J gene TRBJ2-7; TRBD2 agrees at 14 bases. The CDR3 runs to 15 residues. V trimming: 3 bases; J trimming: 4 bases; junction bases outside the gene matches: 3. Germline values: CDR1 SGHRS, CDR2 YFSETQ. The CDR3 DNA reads TGCGCCAGCAGCTCGGGACTAGCGGGAGATTACGAGCAGTACTTC. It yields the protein CASSSGLAGDYEQYF.

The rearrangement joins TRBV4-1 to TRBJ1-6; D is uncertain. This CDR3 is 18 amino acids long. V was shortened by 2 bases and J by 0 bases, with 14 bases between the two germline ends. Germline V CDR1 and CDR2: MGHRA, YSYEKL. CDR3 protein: CASSQSLVGSSYNSPLHF. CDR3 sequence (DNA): TGCGCCAGCAGCCAATCCCTAGTGGGGAGCTCCTATAATTCACCCCTCCACTTT.

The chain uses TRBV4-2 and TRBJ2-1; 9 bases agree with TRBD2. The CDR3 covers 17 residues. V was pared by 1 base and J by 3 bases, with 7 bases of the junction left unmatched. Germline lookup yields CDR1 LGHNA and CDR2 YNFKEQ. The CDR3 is CASSQAVGTSFYNEQFF. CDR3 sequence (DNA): TGTGCCAGCAGCCAAGCGGTGGGGACTAGCTTCTACAATGAGCAGTTCTTC.

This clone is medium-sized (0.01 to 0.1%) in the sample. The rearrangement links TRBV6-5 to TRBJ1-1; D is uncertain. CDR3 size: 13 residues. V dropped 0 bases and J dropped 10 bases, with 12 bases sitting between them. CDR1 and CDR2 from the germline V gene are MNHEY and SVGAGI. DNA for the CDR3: TGTGCCAGCAGTTACTCGAGTCTCGATACAGCTTTCTTT. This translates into CASSYSSLDTAFF.

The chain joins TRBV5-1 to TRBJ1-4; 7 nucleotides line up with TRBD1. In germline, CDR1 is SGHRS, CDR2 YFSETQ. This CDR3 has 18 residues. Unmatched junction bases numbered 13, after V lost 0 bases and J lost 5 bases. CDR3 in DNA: TGCGCCAGCAGCTTGGGAACAGGGGCCACTCCACGAAATGAAAAACTGTTTTTT. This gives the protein CASSLGTGATPRNEKLFF.

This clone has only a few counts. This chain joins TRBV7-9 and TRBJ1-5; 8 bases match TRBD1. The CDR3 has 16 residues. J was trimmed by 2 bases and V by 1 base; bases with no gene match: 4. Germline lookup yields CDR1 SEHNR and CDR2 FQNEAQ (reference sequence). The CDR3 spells CASSLGQGTGNQPQHF. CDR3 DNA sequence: TGTGCCAGCAGCTTAGGACAGGGGACGGGCAATCAGCCCCAGCATTTT.

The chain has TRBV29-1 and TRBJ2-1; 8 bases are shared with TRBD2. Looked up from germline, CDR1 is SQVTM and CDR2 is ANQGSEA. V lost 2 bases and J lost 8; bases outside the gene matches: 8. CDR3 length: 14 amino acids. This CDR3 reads CSVERTGGQYEQFF. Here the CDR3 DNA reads TGCAGCGTTGAACGAACGGGGGGGCAGTATGAGCAGTTCTTC.

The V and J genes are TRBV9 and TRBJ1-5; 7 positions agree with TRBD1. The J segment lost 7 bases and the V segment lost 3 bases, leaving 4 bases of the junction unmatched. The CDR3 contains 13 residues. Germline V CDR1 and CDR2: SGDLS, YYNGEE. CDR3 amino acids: CASSERQGQPQHF. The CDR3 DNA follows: TGTGCCAGCAGCGAACGACAGGGACAGCCCCAGCATTTT.